The T cell receptor beta chain under discussion was sequenced for a study of cytomegalovirus exposure and HLA in healthy donors. Study-level results: The likely explanation for a cluster of highly shared sequence variants was sequencing artifact.

The CDR3 covers 16 residues. Germline V gene lookup returns CDR1 MNHEY and CDR2 SVGAGI. V lost 0 bases and J 1 base, leaving 11 bases between the germline ends. PCR employed 60 Vbeta and 13 Jbeta primers. Per the original methods: In a later analysis, the count reached tens of millions of unique TCR beta chains, with around 10 million shared. Profiling relied on immunoSEQ multiplex PCR, and the TCRdb table lists in-frame clones only, not all of them. That table furnishes V, J and clone size, whereas the DNA furnished D and trimming. The repertoire holds some 90,000 clones, with 70% to 85% as singletons. About this clone: Its target is unknown.

The receptor was derived from a man aged 50-59 years in good health and CMV-seronegative. The chain recombines TRBV6-5 with TRBJ2-3; tentatively, D is TRBD2 (5 bases). The sequencing sample was made of PBMCs. The DNA for the CDR3 is TGTGCCAGCAGTTACTCCCGCGGTAGCGGCACAGATACGCAGTATTTT. Protein sequence: CASSYSRGSGTDTQYF.